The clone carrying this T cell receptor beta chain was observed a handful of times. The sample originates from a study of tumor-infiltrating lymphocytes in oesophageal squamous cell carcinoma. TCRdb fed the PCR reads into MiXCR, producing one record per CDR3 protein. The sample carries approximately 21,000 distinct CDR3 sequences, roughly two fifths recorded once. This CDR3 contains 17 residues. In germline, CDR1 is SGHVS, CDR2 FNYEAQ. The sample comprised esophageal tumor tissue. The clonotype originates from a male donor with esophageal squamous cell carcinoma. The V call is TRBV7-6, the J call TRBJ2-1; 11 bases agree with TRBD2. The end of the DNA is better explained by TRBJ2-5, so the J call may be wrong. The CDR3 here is CASSLSIAGGHGETQYF. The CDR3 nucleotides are TGTGCCAGCAGCTTATCCATAGCGGGAGGGCATGGGGAGACCCAGTACTTC.